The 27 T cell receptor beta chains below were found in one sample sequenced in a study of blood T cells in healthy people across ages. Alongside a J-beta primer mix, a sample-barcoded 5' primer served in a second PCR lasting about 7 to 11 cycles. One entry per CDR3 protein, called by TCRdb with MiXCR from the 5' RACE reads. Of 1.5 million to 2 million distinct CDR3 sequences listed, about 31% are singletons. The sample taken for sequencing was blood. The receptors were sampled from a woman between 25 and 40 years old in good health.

In nucleotides, the CDR3 is TGTGCCAGCAGCCTGAAAGGTGCTAGCGATTATATAGATACGCAGTATTTT. Translated: CASSLKGASDYIDTQYF. This rearrangement joins TRBV6-1 to TRBJ2-3, with TRBD2 as a possible D gene (6 bases). Per germline, CDR1 MNHNS and CDR2 SASEGT. The V gene lost 6 bases and the J gene lost 5 bases, with 24 bases spanning the gap. The CDR3 has 17 residues.

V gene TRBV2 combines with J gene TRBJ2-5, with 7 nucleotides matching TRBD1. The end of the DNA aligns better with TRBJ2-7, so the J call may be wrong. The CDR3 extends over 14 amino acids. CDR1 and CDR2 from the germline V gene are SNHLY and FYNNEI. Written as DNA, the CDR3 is TGTGCCAGTATAGGGGGCGAGTTCGGATACGAGCAGTACTTC. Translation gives CASIGGEFGYEQYF.

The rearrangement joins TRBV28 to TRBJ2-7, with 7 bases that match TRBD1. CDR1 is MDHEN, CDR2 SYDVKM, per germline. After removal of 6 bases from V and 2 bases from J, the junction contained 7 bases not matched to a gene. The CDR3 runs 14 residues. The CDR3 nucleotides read TGTGCCAGCAGCTATCGGGACAGCCCCTACGAGCAGTACTTC. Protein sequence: CASSYRDSPYEQYF.

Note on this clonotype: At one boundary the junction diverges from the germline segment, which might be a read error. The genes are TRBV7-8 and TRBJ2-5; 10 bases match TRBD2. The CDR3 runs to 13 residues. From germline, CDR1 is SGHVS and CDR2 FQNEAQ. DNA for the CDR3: TGCGCCAGCAGCTCCGGACTAGCGGAAGGGAAGTACTTC. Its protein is CASSSGLAEGKYF.

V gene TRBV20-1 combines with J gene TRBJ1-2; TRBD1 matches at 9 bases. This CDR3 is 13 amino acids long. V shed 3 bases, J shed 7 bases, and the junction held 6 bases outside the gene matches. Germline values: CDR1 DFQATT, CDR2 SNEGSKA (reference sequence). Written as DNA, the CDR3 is TGCAGTGCTAGCGACAGGGGGTGGCTTGGCTACACCTTC. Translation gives CSASDRGWLGYTF.

CDR3 DNA sequence: TGTGCCAGCAGCCAGGCCAGCGGGGGGGCATACGAGCAGTACTTC. It translates to CASSQASGGAYEQYF. This chain joins TRBV3-1 and TRBJ2-7, with TRBD2 matching 10 bases. The CDR3 runs to 15 residues. V lost 3 bases to trimming and J lost 4 bases; unmatched junction nucleotides: 6. Looked up from germline, CDR1 is LGHDT and CDR2 is YNNKEL (reference sequence).

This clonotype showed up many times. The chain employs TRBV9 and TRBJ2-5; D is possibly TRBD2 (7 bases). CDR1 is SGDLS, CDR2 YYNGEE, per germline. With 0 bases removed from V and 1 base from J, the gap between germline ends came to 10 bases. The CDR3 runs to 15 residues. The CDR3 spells CASSVVGGAQETQYF. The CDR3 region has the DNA TGTGCCAGCAGCGTAGTAGGGGGGGCCCAAGAGACCCAGTACTTC.

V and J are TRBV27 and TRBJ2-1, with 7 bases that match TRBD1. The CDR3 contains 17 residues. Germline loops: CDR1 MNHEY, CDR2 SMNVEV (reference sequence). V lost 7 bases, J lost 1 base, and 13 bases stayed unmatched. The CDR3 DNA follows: TGTGCCAGCACCACCAAAGAGGGACAGAATTCCTACAATGAGCAGTTCTTC. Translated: CASTTKEGQNSYNEQFF.

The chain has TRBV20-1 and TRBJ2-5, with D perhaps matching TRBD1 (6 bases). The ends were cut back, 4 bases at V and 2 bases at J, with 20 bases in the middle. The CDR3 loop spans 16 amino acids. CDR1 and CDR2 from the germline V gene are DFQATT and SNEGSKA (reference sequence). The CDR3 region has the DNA TGCAGTGCTACCCACCTGAACGGACAGAATCAAGAGACCCAGTACTTC. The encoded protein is CSATHLNGQNQETQYF.

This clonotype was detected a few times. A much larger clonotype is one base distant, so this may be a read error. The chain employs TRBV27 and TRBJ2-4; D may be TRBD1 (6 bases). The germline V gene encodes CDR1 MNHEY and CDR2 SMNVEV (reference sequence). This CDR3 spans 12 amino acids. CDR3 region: CASSMTGGIRYF. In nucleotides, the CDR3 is TGTGCCAGCAGCATGACAGGAGGCATTCGGTACTTC.

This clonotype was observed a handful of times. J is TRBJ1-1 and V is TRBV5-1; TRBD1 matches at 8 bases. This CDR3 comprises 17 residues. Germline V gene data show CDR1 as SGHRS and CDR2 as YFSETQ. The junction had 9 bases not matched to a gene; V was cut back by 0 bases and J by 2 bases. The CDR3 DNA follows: TGCGCCAGCAGCTTGGGGGGGCCCGACAGGGGCAACACTGAAGCTTTCTTT. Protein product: CASSLGGPDRGNTEAFF.

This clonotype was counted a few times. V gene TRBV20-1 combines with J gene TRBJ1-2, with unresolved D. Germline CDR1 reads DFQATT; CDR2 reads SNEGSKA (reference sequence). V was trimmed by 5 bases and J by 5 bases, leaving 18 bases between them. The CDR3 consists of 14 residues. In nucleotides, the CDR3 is TGCAGTGCTCGCGGGCCACCGCCCAAGTATGGCTACACCTTC. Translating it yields CSARGPPPKYGYTF.

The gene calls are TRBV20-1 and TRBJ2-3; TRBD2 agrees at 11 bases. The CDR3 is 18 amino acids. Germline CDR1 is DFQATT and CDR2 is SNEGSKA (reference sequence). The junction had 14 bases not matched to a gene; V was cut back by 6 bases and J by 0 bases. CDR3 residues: CSAPGVAGGGASTDTQYF. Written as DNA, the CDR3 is TGCAGTGCCCCCGGGGTAGCGGGAGGGGGAGCTAGCACAGATACGCAGTATTTT.

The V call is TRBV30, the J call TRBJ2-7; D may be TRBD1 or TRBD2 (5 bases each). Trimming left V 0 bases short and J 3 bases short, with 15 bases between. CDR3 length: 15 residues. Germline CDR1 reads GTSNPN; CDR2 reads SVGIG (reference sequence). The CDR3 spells CAWSVQEGPFYEQYF. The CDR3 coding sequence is TGTGCCTGGAGTGTACAAGAGGGGCCCTTCTACGAGCAGTACTTC. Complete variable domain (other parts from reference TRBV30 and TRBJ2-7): SQTIHQWPATLVQPVGSPLSLECTVEGTSNPNLYWYRQAAGRGLQLLFYSVGIGQISSEVPQNLSASRPQDRQFILSSKKLLLSDSGFYLCAWSVQEGPFYEQYFGPGTRLTVT.

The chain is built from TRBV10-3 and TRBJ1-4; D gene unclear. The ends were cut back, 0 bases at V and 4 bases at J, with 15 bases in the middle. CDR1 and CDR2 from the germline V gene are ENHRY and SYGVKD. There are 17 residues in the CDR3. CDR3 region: CAISESPGTAGNEKLFF. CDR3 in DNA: TGTGCCATCAGTGAGTCCCCCGGAACAGCGGGTAATGAAAAACTGTTTTTT.

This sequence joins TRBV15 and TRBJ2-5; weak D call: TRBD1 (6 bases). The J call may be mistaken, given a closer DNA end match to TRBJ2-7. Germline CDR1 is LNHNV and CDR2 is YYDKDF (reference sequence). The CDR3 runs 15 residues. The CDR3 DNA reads TGTGCCACCAGCGGGGGACACCTCCTGGGCTACGAGCAGTACTTC. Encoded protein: CATSGGHLLGYEQYF.

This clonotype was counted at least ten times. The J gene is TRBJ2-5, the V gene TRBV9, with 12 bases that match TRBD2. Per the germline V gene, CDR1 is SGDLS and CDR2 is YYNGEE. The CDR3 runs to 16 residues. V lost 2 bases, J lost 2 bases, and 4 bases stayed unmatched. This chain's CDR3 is CASSVSSGGAQETQYF. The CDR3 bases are TGTGCCAGCAGCGTCTCTAGCGGGGGGGCGCAAGAGACCCAGTACTTC.

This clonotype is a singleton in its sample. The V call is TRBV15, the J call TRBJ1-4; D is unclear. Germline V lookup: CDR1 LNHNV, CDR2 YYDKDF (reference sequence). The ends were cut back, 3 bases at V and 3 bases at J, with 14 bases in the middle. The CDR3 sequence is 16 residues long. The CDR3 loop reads CATSSGRVGANEKLFF. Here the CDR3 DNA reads TGTGCCACCAGCAGTGGTCGAGTTGGGGCTAATGAAAAACTGTTTTTT.

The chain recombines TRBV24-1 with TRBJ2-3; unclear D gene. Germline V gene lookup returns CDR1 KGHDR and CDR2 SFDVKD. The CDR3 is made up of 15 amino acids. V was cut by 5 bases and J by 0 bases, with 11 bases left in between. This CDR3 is CATSASGTSTDTQYF. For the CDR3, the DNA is TGTGCCACCAGTGCGTCAGGTACTAGCACAGATACGCAGTATTTT.

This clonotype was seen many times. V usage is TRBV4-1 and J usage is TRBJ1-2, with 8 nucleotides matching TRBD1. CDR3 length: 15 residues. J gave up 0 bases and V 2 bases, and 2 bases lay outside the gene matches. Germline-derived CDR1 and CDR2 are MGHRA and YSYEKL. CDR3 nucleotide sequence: TGCGCCAGCAGCCAAACAGGGGGGACTAACTATGGCTACACCTTC. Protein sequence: CASSQTGGTNYGYTF.

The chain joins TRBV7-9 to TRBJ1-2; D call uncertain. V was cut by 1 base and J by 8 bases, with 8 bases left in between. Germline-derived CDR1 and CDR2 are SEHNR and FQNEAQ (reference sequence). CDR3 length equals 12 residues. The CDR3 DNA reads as TGTGCCAGCAGCTTAGAGCTGAGGGGCTACACCTTC. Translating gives CASSLELRGYTF.

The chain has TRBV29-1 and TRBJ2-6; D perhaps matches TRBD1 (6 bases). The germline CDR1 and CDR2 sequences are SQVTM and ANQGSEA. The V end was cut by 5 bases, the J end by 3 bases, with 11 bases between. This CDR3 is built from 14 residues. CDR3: CSVFGGGGANVLTF. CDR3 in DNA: TGCAGCGTTTTTGGGGGCGGTGGGGCCAACGTCCTGACTTTC. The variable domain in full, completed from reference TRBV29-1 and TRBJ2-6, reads SAVISQKPSRDICQRGTSLTIQCQVDSQVTMMFWYRQQPGQSLTLIATANQGSEATYESGFVIDKFPISRPNLTFSTLTVSNMSPEDSSIYLCSVFGGGGANVLTFGAGSRLTVL.

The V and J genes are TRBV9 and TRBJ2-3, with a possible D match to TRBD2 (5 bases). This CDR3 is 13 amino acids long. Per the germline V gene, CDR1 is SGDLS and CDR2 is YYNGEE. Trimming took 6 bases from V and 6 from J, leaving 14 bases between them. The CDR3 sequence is CASTRESGDTQYF. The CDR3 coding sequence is TGTGCCAGCACGAGGGAATCGGGGGATACGCAGTATTTT.

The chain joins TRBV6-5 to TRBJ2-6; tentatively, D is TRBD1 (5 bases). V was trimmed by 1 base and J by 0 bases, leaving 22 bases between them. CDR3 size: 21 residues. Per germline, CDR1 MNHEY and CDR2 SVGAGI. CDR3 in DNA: TGTGCCAGCAGTTACTTGGGGCCTGGGATGGGCTGTAGCTCTGGGGCCAACGTCCTGACTTTC. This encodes CASSYLGPGMGCSSGANVLTF.

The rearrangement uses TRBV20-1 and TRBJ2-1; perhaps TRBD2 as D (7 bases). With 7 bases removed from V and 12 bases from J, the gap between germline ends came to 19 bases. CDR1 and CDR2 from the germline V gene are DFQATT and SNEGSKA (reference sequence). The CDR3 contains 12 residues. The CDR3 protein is CSVPGGGRGQFF. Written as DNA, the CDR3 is TGCAGTGTACCCGGCGGGGGCCGTGGGCAGTTCTTC.

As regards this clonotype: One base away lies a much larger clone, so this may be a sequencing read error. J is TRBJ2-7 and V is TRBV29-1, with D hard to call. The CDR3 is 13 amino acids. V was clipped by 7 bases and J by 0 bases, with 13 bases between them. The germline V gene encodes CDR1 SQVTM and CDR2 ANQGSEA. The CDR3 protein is CSGAASNSYEQYF. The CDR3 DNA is TGCAGCGGGGCAGCAAGTAACTCCTACGAGCAGTACTTC.

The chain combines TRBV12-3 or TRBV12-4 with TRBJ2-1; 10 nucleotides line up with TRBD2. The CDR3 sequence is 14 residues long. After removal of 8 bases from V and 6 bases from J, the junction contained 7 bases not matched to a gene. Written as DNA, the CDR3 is TGTGCCAGCTCGCTAGCGGGAGTTTTCAATGAGCAGTTCTTC. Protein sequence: CASSLAGVFNEQFF.